Each of the 10 T cell receptor beta chains below was sequenced from the same sample in a study of early T cells in non-severe SARS-CoV-2 infection (dated by TCRdb to the early 2020s). Receptor libraries were prepared by 5' RACE. TCRdb lists the instrument as NextSeq 500. The raw public reads went through TCRdb reprocessing: fastp at Q25, MiXCR clone calling, in-frame beta chains kept. Each CDR3 protein gets just one entry, which takes the most common genes and DNA from the rows behind it. This sample comprises fewer than 130,000 distinct CDR3 sequences, around an eighth of them detected only once. Of the sample, approximately 3.8% is held by the ten largest clones. The sequencing here drew on whole blood, taken at baseline. The receptors come from an adult who was a healthcare worker with PCR-confirmed SARS-CoV-2 infection or an uninfected control (not recorded which).

This clonotype was detected ten times or more. The gene calls are TRBV6-2 or TRBV6-3 and TRBJ1-1; the D gene is possibly TRBD1 (5 bases). The CDR3 is made up of 15 amino acids. V was trimmed by 4 bases and J by 5 bases, leaving 17 bases between them. The germline CDR1 and CDR2 sequences are MNHEY and SVGEGT. The CDR3 reads CASSWGRTTRTEAFF. CDR3 nucleotide sequence: TGTGCCAGCAGTTGGGGACGGACCACAAGGACTGAAGCTTTCTTT.

The rearrangement uses TRBV11-2 and TRBJ1-1; D unclear. Germline-derived CDR1 and CDR2 are SGHAT and FQNNGV. V lost 4 bases and J lost 3, with 12 bases in between. This CDR3 is 14 amino acids long. CDR3 in DNA: TGTGCCAGCAGCTCGAGGCGCGGATACACTGAAGCTTTCTTT. It specifies CASSSRRGYTEAFF. Full variable domain (outside the CDR3, taken from reference TRBV11-2 and TRBJ1-1): EAGVAQSPRYKIIEKRQSVAFWCNPISGHATLYWYQQILGQGPKLLIQFQNNGVVDDSQLPKDRFSAERLKGVDSTLKIQPAKLEDSAVYLCASSSRRGYTEAFFGQGTRLTVV.

DNA of the CDR3: TGTGCCAGCAGTTTAGGCAGGGGGAGGTCCTATAATTCACCCCTCCACTTT. Translation: CASSLGRGRSYNSPLHF. V usage is TRBV27 and J usage is TRBJ1-6, with 7 bases that match TRBD1. This CDR3 contains 17 residues. The trim removed 2 bases at V and 1 base at J, leaving 5 bases unmatched. Per germline, CDR1 MNHEY and CDR2 SMNVEV (reference sequence).

This clonotype was counted at least ten times. The genes are TRBV20-1 and TRBJ2-3; 8 nucleotides line up with TRBD2. This CDR3 has 17 residues. Trimming removed 0 bases from V and 4 bases from J; junction bases left unmatched: 12. Germline values: CDR1 DFQATT, CDR2 SNEGSKA (reference sequence). This CDR3 is CSAREWGLGTSADTQYF. CDR3 coding DNA: TGCAGTGCTAGAGAATGGGGACTAGGGACTTCAGCAGATACGCAGTATTTT.

The chain has TRBV4-1 and TRBJ2-5; D perhaps matches TRBD1 (6 bases). Trimming shortened V by 0 bases and J by 2 bases, and 13 bases separated the two germline ends. Germline CDR1 MGHRA, CDR2 YSYEKL. The CDR3 sequence is 16 residues long. This chain's CDR3 is CASSQDARGEQETQYF. CDR3 sequence (DNA): TGCGCCAGCAGCCAAGATGCCAGGGGCGAACAAGAGACCCAGTACTTC.

The CDR3, as DNA: TGTGCCGCACAACCGGACAGGGCAAACGCCTACGAGCAGTACTTC. Translated, it gives CAAQPDRANAYEQYF. The V and J genes are TRBV30 and TRBJ2-7; 8 nucleotides agree with TRBD1. The CDR3 covers 15 residues. The ends lost 8 bases at V and 2 bases at J; junction bases unmatched: 14. The germline gives CDR1 GTSNPN, CDR2 SVGIG (reference sequence). Using reference TRBV30 and TRBJ2-7 for the parts outside the CDR3, the full variable domain is SQTIHQWPATLVQPVGSPLSLECTVEGTSNPNLYWYRQAAGRGLQLLFYSVGIGQISSEVPQNLSASRPQDRQFILSSKKLLLSDSGFYLCAAQPDRANAYEQYFGPGTRLTVT.

V gene TRBV21-1 combines with J gene TRBJ1-2. TRBV21-1 corresponds to a pseudogene. The CDR3 runs 11 residues. The CDR3 DNA sequence: TGTGCCAGCAAAGGATGCTGGGGCTACACCTTC. Encoded protein: CASKGCWGYTF.

This clonotype was found a few times. The V and J genes are TRBV29-1 and TRBJ1-1; weak D call: TRBD1 (5 bases). Germline V CDR1 and CDR2: SQVTM, ANQGSEA. This CDR3 has 11 residues. The ends were cut back, 1 base at V and 11 bases at J, with 11 bases in the middle. The CDR3 DNA reads as TGCAGCGTTGAAGGGTGGGGGACGGCTTTCTTT. Residues: CSVEGWGTAFF. The variable domain in full, completed from reference TRBV29-1 and TRBJ1-1, reads SAVISQKPSRDICQRGTSLTIQCQVDSQVTMMFWYRQQPGQSLTLIATANQGSEATYESGFVIDKFPISRPNLTFSTLTVSNMSPEDSSIYLCSVEGWGTAFFGQGTRLTVV.

This clonotype was observed a few times. The chain recombines TRBV29-1 with TRBJ2-3; D uncertain. Trimming cost V 3 bases and J 2 bases, with 15 bases left between them. The CDR3 sequence is 15 residues long. Germline CDR1 SQVTM, CDR2 ANQGSEA. The CDR3 sequence: CSVEVPGPYTDTQYF. The CDR3 nucleotides read TGCAGCGTTGAGGTGCCGGGCCCCTACACAGATACGCAGTATTTT.

This clonotype was counted only a few times. The V call is TRBV3-1, the J call TRBJ2-7; the match to TRBD2 covers 8 bases. Per germline, CDR1 LGHDT and CDR2 YNNKEL (reference sequence). V was pared by 1 base and J by 0 bases, with 8 bases of the junction left unmatched. The CDR3 consists of 17 residues. The CDR3 nucleotides read TGTGCCAGCAGCCAAGCTCTGAAGAGCGGGAGCTCCTACGAGCAGTACTTC. Protein sequence: CASSQALKSGSSYEQYF.